The source of this T cell receptor beta chain is a study of T cell responses to AZD1222 COVID-19 vaccine. This clone has a single count. Its antigen remains unidentified. Here immunoSEQ multiplex PCR was the method, and the copy in TCRdb shows in-frame clones only, minus some. The repertoire holds about 120,000 clones, about 89% seen once, with about 9.4% in the top ten. This CDR3 spans 13 amino acids. V lost 3 bases and J 2 bases, leaving 7 bases between the germline ends. Germline CDR1 and CDR2: KGHSH and LQKENI. Study-wide results and limits: Donors were mostly white British, more females; clonal diversity possibly underestimated. Vaccine-related CD4 TCRs covered spike, predominating at 160-218 and 743-854.

Sequencing used peripheral blood, obtained on day 0 of AZD1222 vaccination. This receptor was obtained from an adult in good health. The rearrangement uses TRBV18 and TRBJ1-2, with D hard to call. The DNA of the CDR3 is TGTGCCAGCTCACCCGACACCAACTATGGCTACACCTTC. Residues: CASSPDTNYGYTF.